One and the same sample provided the 27 T cell receptor beta chains below, sequenced in a study of T cells in women clearing cervical HPV infection (dated 2018 in TCRdb). The library was made by the immunoSEQ multiplex PCR assay. TCRdb retrieved this table from immuneACCESS and kept in-frame rearrangements only. Not all clones are present; in checked studies, unresolved V genes account for under half, and no reason is known for the remainder. The sample table records fewer than 30,000 clones. In total, the top ten clones hold approximately 3.7% of the sample. Sequenced material: blood buffy coat. The origin of the receptors is a woman between 18 and 69 years old with a cervical HPV16 infection that either progressed to CIN3+ or cleared (not recorded which).

Note on this clone: Read data end 3 residues before the CDR3 end; the end is taken from the germline J gene. The genes are TRBV19 and TRBJ1-6; 9 nucleotides align to TRBD1. Germline CDR1 LNHDA, CDR2 SQIVND (reference sequence). The length of the CDR3 is 12 residues. The CDR3 bases that were read are TGTGCCAGTAGTATAACAGGGGGCCCC. It translates to CASSITGGP. The whole CDR3 reads CASSITGGPLHF.

Comments on this clone: The read stops 3 residues short of the end of the CDR3; the missing end is completed from the germline J gene. The chain is built from TRBV9 and TRBJ2-7; the match to TRBD2 covers 9 bases. CDR3 length: 15 amino acids. J was trimmed by 3 bases and V by 0 bases; bases with no gene match: 4. Germline CDR1 reads SGDLS; CDR2 reads YYNGEE. Partial CDR3 DNA: TGTGCCAGCAGCGTAGGCCCTAGCGGGGACTACGAG. Its protein product is CASSVGPSGDYE. Given in full, the CDR3 is CASSVGPSGDYEQYF.

Regarding this clone: The read halts 3 residues ahead of the CDR3 end, with the missing end drawn from the germline J gene. The V and J genes are TRBV30 and TRBJ2-4; D could derive from TRBD1 or TRBD2 (5 bases each). The CDR3 sequence is 12 residues long. CDR1 and CDR2 (germline): GTSNPN, SVGIG (reference sequence). The CDR3 region is CAWNEGKQPQYF. The covered CDR3 bases are TGTGCCTGGAATGAGGGGAAACAGCCT.

The CDR3 loop reads CASSAHQADTQYF. Incomplete CDR3 DNA: TGTGCCAGCAGCGCCCACCAGGCAGATACG. V is TRBV5-4 and J is TRBJ2-3; D is unresolved. The read terminates 3 residues before the CDR3 end, so the remaining end is supplied by the germline J gene. CDR3 length: 13 residues. Germline V gene data show CDR1 as SGHNT and CDR2 as YYREEE (reference sequence). Trimming took 4 bases from V and 4 from J, leaving 10 bases between them.

Worth noting for this clone: The CDR3 extends 3 residues past the end of the read, so its final part is completed from the germline J gene. The J gene is TRBJ2-5, the V gene TRBV2; perhaps TRBD2 as D (6 bases). The CDR3 is 14 residues long. Germline values: CDR1 SNHLY, CDR2 FYNNEI. V was clipped by 4 bases and J by 1 base, with 10 bases between them. Partial CDR3 DNA: TGTGCCAGCAGTGTCGGGACTCGCCAAGAGACC. This gives the protein CASSVGTRQET. The entire CDR3 is CASSVGTRQETQYF.

About this clone itself: The read ends 3 residues early relative to the CDR3; the germline J gene fills the gap. V gene TRBV20-1 combines with J gene TRBJ1-1; D remains ambiguous. This CDR3 region has 12 residues. Trimming left V 8 bases short and J 1 base short, with 11 bases between. CDR1 DFQATT and CDR2 SNEGSKA come from the germline V gene (reference sequence). The part of the CDR3 DNA that was read is TGCAGTTCAACCTCGGGGAACACTGAA. Its translation is CSSTSGNTE. The full CDR3 is CSSTSGNTEAFF.

The CDR3 bases that were read are TGTGCCAGCAGCCAGACAGGGAAAGAGACG. Protein product: CASSQTGKET. The full CDR3 is CASSQTGKETQYF. The chain joins TRBV7-9 to TRBJ2-3, with 7 bases that match TRBD1. The sequenced fragment ends 3 residues before the CDR3 boundary, so the rest is inferred from the germline J gene. The CDR3 loop spans 13 amino acids. Germline CDR1 and CDR2: SEHNR and FQNEAQ (reference sequence).

With respect to this clone: The sequenced fragment ends 3 residues before the CDR3 boundary, so the rest is inferred from the germline J gene. This chain links TRBV7-2 with TRBJ2-3, with 9 bases identical to TRBD2. V lost 3 bases, J lost 1 base, and 2 bases stayed unmatched. The CDR3 loop spans 15 amino acids. Germline V gene sequence: CDR1 SGHTA, CDR2 FQGNSA. The CDR3 sequence: CASSLSSGGTDTQYF. The CDR3 DNA, read in part, is TGTGCCAGCAGCTTGTCTAGCGGGGGCACAGATACG.

Worth noting for this clone: Read coverage stops 3 residues before the CDR3 terminus; the germline J gene supplies the remainder. V and J are TRBV7-2 and TRBJ1-5, with 8 bases identical to TRBD1. From germline, CDR1 is SGHTA and CDR2 FQGNSA. The CDR3 has 14 residues. The sequenced part of the CDR3 DNA is TGTGCCAGCAGCGACTGGACAGGGACAGATCCC. Its protein is CASSDWTGTDP. The CDR3 in its entirety is CASSDWTGTDPQHF. Combining the CDR3 with reference TRBV7-2 and TRBJ1-5 gives the whole variable domain GAGVSQSPSNKVTEKGKDVELRCDPISGHTALYWYRQSLGQGLEFLIYFQGNSAPDKSGLPSDRFSAERTGGSVSTLTIQRTQQEDSAVYLCASSDWTGTDPQHFGDGTRLSIL.

The sequenced part of the CDR3 DNA is TGTGCCAGCGGAGGCGGGGGAGAAGAGACC. Encoded protein: CASGGGGEET. The full-length CDR3 reads as CASGGGGEETQYF. V gene TRBV28 combines with J gene TRBJ2-5; 7 nucleotides agree with TRBD2. Read sequence stops 3 residues before the CDR3 end, and the germline J gene provides the missing end. Unmatched junction bases numbered 6, after V lost 8 bases and J lost 3 bases. Per germline, CDR1 MDHEN and CDR2 SYDVKM. The length of the CDR3 is 13 residues.

On this clone: The DNA ends 3 residues before the CDR3 does, and the rest of the CDR3 is filled in from the germline J gene. The V call is TRBV19, the J call TRBJ1-6, with 10 bases identical to TRBD1. The germline gives CDR1 LNHDA, CDR2 SQIVND (reference sequence). This CDR3 spans 15 amino acids. V gave up 3 bases and J gave up 9 bases; unmatched junction bases: 5. This CDR3 reads CASSIDRGQSSPLHF. CDR3 DNA, as far as it was read: TGTGCCAGTAGTATCGACAGGGGGCAAAGTTCACCC.

Comments on this clone: The CDR3 end falls 3 residues outside the read, so it is completed with the germline J gene. V and J are TRBV2 and TRBJ1-2, with D possibly TRBD1 on 5 matching bases. The V end was cut by 6 bases, the J end by 4 bases, with 12 bases between. The CDR3 runs to 13 residues. Germline lookup yields CDR1 SNHLY and CDR2 FYNNEI. CDR3 bases read: TGTGCCAGCAGATCACAGGTAGCCTATGGC. It translates to CASRSQVAYG. The whole CDR3 sequence is CASRSQVAYGYTF.

About this clone: The read ends 3 residues shy of where the CDR3 ends; the end is completed using the germline J gene. The rearrangement uses TRBV20-1 and TRBJ2-2; TRBD1 is a possible D gene (6 bases). Trimming stripped 1 base from V and 4 bases from J, with 10 bases between. CDR3 length: 14 residues. CDR1 DFQATT and CDR2 SNEGSKA come from the germline V gene (reference sequence). This CDR3 reads CSARAAGATGELFF. Partial CDR3 DNA: TGCAGTGCTAGAGCCGCAGGGGCCACCGGGGAG.

Turning to this clone: The read comes to an end 3 residues before the CDR3 does, leaving the germline J gene to fill in the end. V and J are TRBV29-1 and TRBJ1-1; D may be TRBD1 (6 bases). The CDR3 loop spans 11 amino acids. V was shortened by 8 bases and J by 1 base, with 8 bases between the two germline ends. Germline V gene lookup returns CDR1 SQVTM and CDR2 ANQGSEA. The part of the CDR3 DNA that was read is TGCAGCATGGGACAGAACACTGAA. Residues: CSMGQNTE. The whole CDR3 sequence is CSMGQNTEAFF.

In regard to this clone: The read falls 3 residues short of the CDR3 end, and the missing part is taken from the germline J gene. The rearrangement uses TRBV6-4 and TRBJ2-2; D call uncertain. The CDR3 runs to 16 residues. Germline CDR1 and CDR2: MRHNA and SNTAGT. Trimming pared 0 bases from V and 6 bases from J, leaving 14 bases between. CDR3 sequence: CASSDSETPVAGELFF. The CDR3 bases that were read are TGTGCCAGCAGTGACTCAGAGACTCCCGTTGCCGGGGAG.

Here the CDR3 reads CASSPPWGDSGELFF. The part of the CDR3 DNA that was read is TGTGCCAGCAGCCCCCCGTGGGGGGACTCCGGGGAG. The chain has TRBV7-2 and TRBJ2-2, with D possibly being TRBD2 (6 bases). Coverage ceases 3 residues before the CDR3 finishes, and the germline J gene fills in the end. Germline CDR1 is SGHTA and CDR2 is FQGNSA. The length of the CDR3 is 15 residues. Trimming pared 5 bases from V and 6 bases from J, leaving 16 bases between.

In regard to this clone: Read coverage stops 3 residues before the CDR3 terminus; the germline J gene supplies the remainder. The V call is TRBV5-1, the J call TRBJ1-4, with D perhaps TRBD1 (6 bases). Germline assignment: CDR1 SGHRS and CDR2 YFSETQ. With 4 bases removed from V and 6 bases from J, the gap between germline ends came to 16 bases. This CDR3 is built from 15 residues. The part of the CDR3 DNA that was read is TGCGCCAGCAGCCGCCTCGGGGGGCCTGATGAAAAA. This gives the protein CASSRLGGPDEK. The whole CDR3 sequence reads CASSRLGGPDEKLFF.

Turning to this clone: The read ends 3 residues shy of where the CDR3 ends; the end is completed using the germline J gene. The chain employs TRBV19 and TRBJ1-2; a possible D gene is TRBD1 (5 bases). The CDR3 length is 15 residues. Germline CDR1 and CDR2: LNHDA and SQIVND (reference sequence). CDR3 loop: CASSASSGGFNDYTF. Partial CDR3 DNA: TGTGCCAGTAGTGCTAGCAGCGGGGGGTTCAACGAC. Full variable domain (missing parts from reference TRBV19 and TRBJ1-2): DGGITQSPKYLFRKEGQNVTLSCEQNLNHDAMYWYRQDPGQGLRLIYYSQIVNDFQKGDIAEGYSVSREKKESFPLTVTSAQKNPTAFYLCASSASSGGFNDYTFGSGTRLTVV.

Worth noting for this clone: From the germline J gene comes the end of the CDR3, since the read stops 3 residues before it. The rearrangement joins TRBV11-2 to TRBJ2-7; 10 bases line up with TRBD1. The CDR3 covers 14 residues. The V gene end was trimmed by 4 bases and the J gene end by 6 bases; junction bases not matched to a gene: 6. The germline V gene has CDR1 SGHAT and CDR2 FQNNGV. The sequenced part of the CDR3 DNA is TGTGCCAGCAGCTCACGACAGGGGGCGCGCGAG. It translates to CASSSRQGARE. The whole CDR3 protein is CASSSRQGAREQYF.

In the case of this clone: The CDR3 is cut off 3 residues early in the read; its end comes from the germline J gene. The chain combines TRBV30 with TRBJ2-5; 8 nucleotides match TRBD2. Per the germline V gene, CDR1 is GTSNPN and CDR2 is SVGIG (reference sequence). The junction had 5 bases not matched to a gene; V was cut back by 3 bases and J by 5 bases. This CDR3 has 13 amino acids. CDR3: CAWSTGGAETQYF. The CDR3 DNA, read in part, is TGTGCCTGGAGCACGGGGGGGGCCGAGACC.

About this clone: The missing CDR3 end, 3 residues past where the read stops, is filled in from the germline J gene. V gene TRBV7-2 combines with J gene TRBJ2-5; D is tentatively TRBD1 or TRBD2 (5 bases each). The CDR3 has 15 amino acids. Germline-derived CDR1 and CDR2 are SGHTA and FQGNSA. The ends were cut back, 0 bases at V and 3 bases at J, with 11 bases in the middle. CDR3 DNA, as far as it was read: TGTGCCAGCAGCTTAGCGGTCAGGGAGAAAGAGACC. Protein product: CASSLAVREKET. The full CDR3 reads CASSLAVREKETQYF.

About this clone itself: The CDR3 extends 3 residues past the end of the read, so its final part is completed from the germline J gene. The genes are TRBV7-2 and TRBJ1-1; possible D gene TRBD1, 6 bases. The CDR3 consists of 13 residues. Germline CDR1 and CDR2: SGHTA and FQGNSA. CDR3 protein: CASSFVGQTEAFF. Partial CDR3 DNA: TGTGCCAGCAGCTTTGTTGGACAGACAGAA.

On this clone itself: The CDR3 goes on 3 residues after the read ends, and that part is filled in from the germline J gene. The V call is TRBV19, the J call TRBJ2-1, with D tentatively TRBD2 (7 bases). The ends were cut back, 3 bases at V and 8 bases at J, with 20 bases in the middle. The CDR3 contains 16 residues. CDR1 and CDR2 from the germline V gene are LNHDA and SQIVND (reference sequence). Incomplete CDR3 DNA: TGTGCCAGTAGTATCGCAGGGGCGCCTAGCGGCTATGAG. It translates to CASSIAGAPSGYE. The full-length CDR3 reads as CASSIAGAPSGYEQFF.

CDR3 region: CASSRTSYNTDTQYF. The sequenced part of the CDR3 DNA is TGTGCCAGCAGCCGGACTAGCTACAACACAGATACG. The genes are TRBV5-4 and TRBJ2-3, with 8 bases identical to TRBD2. The observed sequence ends 3 residues before the CDR3 terminus, with the missing tail filled in from the germline J gene. The trim removed 4 bases at V and 2 bases at J, leaving 6 bases unmatched. The CDR3 totals 15 residues. Germline V gene sequence: CDR1 SGHNT, CDR2 YYREEE (reference sequence).

Concerning this clone: Sequencing ends 3 residues short of the CDR3 end; the germline J gene provides the rest. Other DNA sequences within the sample encode an identical CDR3. This chain uses TRBV18 with TRBJ2-5, with TRBD2 matching over 12 bases. The trim removed 3 bases at V and 5 bases at J, leaving 1 base unmatched. The CDR3 has 14 residues. Germline CDR1 KGHSH, CDR2 LQKENI. The CDR3 DNA, read in part, is TGTGCCAGCTCACCCGGGACTAGCGGGGAGACC. Translated, it gives CASSPGTSGET. The full CDR3 protein reads CASSPGTSGETQYF.

As concerns this clone: The read is 3 residues too short to cover the CDR3 end, so that end is filled in from the germline J gene. The chain carries TRBV4-1 and TRBJ2-7; 11 bases map to TRBD2. The trim removed 0 bases at V and 0 bases at J, leaving 4 bases unmatched. This CDR3 has 17 amino acids. Germline values: CDR1 MGHRA, CDR2 YSYEKL. The covered CDR3 bases are TGCGCCAGCAGCCAAGAAGGGACTAGCGGACTCTCCTACGAG. Translated: CASSQEGTSGLSYE. The whole CDR3 is CASSQEGTSGLSYEQYF.

On this clone: The observed sequence ends 3 residues before the CDR3 terminus, with the missing tail filled in from the germline J gene. The chain links TRBV19 to TRBJ1-2; D perhaps matches TRBD1 (6 bases). Germline V gene lookup returns CDR1 LNHDA and CDR2 SQIVND (reference sequence). This CDR3 comprises 16 residues. Here the CDR3 reads CASSPGTSGGADTYTF. Incomplete CDR3 DNA: TGTGCCAGTAGCCCCGGGACTAGCGGGGGGGCGGATACC.